This TCR beta chain emerged from a study of cytomegalovirus exposure and HLA in healthy donors. Overall study: Later, an analysis reported that the 95 to 150 validation repertoires had used the same platform as the approximately 660 first-cohort repertoires.

Germline V gene data show CDR1 as SNHLY and CDR2 as FYNNEI. This CDR3 has 14 residues. V lost 8 bases and J 1 base, leaving 12 bases between the germline ends. Study observations and caveats: It was approximately 150 TCR beta chains that were listed as cytomegalovirus-associated.

A remark on this clone: Its target is unknown.

Method: immunoSEQ multiplex PCR; TCRdb's copy keeps in-frame clones and lacks some. Here the sample spans over 120,000 clones, approximately 94% being singletons. The chain recombines TRBV2 with TRBJ2-4; no definite D call. The sample was PBMCs. The source is a man between 18 and 29 years old in good health and CMV-seropositive. CDR3 residues: CASHASWAKNIQYF. CDR3 nucleotides: TGTGCCAGCCACGCGAGTTGGGCCAAAAACATTCAGTACTTC.